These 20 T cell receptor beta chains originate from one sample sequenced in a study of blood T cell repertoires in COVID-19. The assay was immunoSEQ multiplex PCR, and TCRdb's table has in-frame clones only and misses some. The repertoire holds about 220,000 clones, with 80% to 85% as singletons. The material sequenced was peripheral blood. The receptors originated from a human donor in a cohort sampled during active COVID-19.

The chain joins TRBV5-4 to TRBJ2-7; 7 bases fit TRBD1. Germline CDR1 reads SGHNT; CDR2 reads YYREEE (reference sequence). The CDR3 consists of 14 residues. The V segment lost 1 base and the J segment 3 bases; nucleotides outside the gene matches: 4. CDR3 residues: CASSLRGGGYEQYF. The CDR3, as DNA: TGTGCCAGCAGCTTGCGAGGGGGCGGCTACGAGCAGTACTTC.

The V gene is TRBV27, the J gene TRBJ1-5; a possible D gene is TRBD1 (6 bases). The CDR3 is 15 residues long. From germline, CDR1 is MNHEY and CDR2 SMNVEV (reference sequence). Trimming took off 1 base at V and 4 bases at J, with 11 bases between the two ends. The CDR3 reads CASSLFGQKNQPQHF. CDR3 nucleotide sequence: TGTGCCAGCAGTTTATTTGGACAGAAAAATCAGCCCCAGCATTTT.

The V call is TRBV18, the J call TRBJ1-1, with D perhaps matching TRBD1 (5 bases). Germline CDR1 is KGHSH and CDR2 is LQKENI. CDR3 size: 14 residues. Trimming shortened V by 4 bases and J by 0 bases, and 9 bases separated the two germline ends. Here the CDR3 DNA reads TGTGCCAGCTCACAGGGGTCCATGAACACTGAAGCTTTCTTT. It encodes CASSQGSMNTEAFF.

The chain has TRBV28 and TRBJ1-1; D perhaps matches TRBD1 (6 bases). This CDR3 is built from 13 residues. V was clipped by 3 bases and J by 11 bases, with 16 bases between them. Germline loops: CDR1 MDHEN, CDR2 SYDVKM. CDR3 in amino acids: CASSFWTAEGAFF. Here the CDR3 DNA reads TGTGCCAGCAGTTTCTGGACAGCCGAAGGGGCTTTCTTT. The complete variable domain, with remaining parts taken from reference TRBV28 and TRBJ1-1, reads DVKVTQSSRYLVKRTGEKVFLECVQDMDHENMFWYRQDPGLGLRLIYFSYDVKMKEKGDIPEGYSVSREKKERFSLILESASTNQTSMYLCASSFWTAEGAFFGQGTRLTVV.

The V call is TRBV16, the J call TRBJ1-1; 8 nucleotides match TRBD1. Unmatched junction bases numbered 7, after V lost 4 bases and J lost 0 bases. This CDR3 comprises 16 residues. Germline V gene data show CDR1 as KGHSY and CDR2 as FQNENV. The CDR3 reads CASSPLGQGMNTEAFF. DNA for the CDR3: TGTGCCAGCAGCCCCCTTGGACAGGGCATGAACACTGAAGCTTTCTTT.

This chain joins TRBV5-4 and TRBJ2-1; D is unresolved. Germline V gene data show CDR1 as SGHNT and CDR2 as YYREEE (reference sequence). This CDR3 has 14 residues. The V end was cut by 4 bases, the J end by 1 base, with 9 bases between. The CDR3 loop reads CASSPASSYNEQFF. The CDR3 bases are TGTGCCAGCAGCCCAGCGTCATCCTACAATGAGCAGTTCTTC.

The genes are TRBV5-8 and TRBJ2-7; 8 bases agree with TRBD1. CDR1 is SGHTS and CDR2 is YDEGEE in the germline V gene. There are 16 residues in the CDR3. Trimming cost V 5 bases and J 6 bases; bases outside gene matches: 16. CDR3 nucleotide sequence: TGTGCCAGCAGGAATTTGGGGACAGGCGGGCGATCCGAGCAGTACTTC. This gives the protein CASRNLGTGGRSEQYF.

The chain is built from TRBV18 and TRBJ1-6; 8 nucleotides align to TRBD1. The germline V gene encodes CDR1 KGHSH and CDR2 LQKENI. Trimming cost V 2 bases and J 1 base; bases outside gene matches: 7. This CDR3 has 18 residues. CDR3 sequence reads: CASSPKSGQGSYNSPLHF. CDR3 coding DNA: TGTGCCAGCTCACCAAAGTCTGGACAGGGTTCCTATAATTCACCCCTCCACTTT.

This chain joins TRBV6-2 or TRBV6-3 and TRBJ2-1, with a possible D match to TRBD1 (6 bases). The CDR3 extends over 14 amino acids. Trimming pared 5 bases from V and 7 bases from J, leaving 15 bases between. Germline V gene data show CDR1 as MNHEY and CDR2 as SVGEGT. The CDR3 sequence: CASSTAPDRNEQFF. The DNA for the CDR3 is TGTGCCAGCAGTACAGCCCCTGACAGGAATGAGCAGTTCTTC.

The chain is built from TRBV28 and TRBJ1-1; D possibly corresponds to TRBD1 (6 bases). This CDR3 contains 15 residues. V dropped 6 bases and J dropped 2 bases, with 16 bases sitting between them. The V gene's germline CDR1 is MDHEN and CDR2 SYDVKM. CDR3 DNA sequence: TGTGCCAGCAGACGAACCCGGACAGTCAACACTGAAGCTTTCTTT. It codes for CASRRTRTVNTEAFF. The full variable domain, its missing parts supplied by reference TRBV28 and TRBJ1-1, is DVKVTQSSRYLVKRTGEKVFLECVQDMDHENMFWYRQDPGLGLRLIYFSYDVKMKEKGDIPEGYSVSREKKERFSLILESASTNQTSMYLCASRRTRTVNTEAFFGQGTRLTVV.

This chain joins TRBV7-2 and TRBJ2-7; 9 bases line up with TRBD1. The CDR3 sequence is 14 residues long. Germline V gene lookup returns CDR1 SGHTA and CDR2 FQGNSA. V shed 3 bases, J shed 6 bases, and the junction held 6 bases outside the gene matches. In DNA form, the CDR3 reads TGTGCCAGCAGCTTGAGGGACAGGGATTTCGAGCAGTACTTC. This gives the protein CASSLRDRDFEQYF.

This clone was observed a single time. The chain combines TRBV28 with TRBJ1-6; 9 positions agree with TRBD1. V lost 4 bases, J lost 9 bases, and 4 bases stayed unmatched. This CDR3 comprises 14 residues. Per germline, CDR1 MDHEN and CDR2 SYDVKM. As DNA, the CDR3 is TGTGCCAGCAGTTCCGGGACAGGGATTTCACCCCTCCACTTT. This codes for CASSSGTGISPLHF.

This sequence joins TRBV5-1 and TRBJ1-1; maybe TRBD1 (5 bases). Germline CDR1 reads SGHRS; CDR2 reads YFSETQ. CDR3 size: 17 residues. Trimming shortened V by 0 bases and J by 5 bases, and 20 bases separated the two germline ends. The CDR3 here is CASSLARDSRGETEAFF. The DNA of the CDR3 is TGCGCCAGCAGCTTGGCCCGGGACTCCCGGGGAGAAACTGAAGCTTTCTTT.

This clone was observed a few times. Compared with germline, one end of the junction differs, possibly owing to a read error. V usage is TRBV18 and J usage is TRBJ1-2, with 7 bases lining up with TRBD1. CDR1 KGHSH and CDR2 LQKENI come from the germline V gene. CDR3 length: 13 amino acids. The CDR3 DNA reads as TGTGCCAGCTCCCCACAGGGGCGAAATGGCTACACCTTC. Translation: CASSPQGRNGYTF.

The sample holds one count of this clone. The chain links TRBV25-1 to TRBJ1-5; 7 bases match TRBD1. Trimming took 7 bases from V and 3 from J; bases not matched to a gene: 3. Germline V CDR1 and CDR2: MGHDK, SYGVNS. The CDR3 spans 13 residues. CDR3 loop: CASKGQDNQPQHF. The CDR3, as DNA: TGTGCCAGCAAAGGACAGGACAATCAGCCCCAGCATTTT.

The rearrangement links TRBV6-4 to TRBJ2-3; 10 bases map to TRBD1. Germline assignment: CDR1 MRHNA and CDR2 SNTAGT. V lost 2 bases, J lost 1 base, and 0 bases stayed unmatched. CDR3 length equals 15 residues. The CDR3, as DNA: TGTGCCAGCAGTGACGGGACAGGGGGCACAGATACGCAGTATTTT. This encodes CASSDGTGGTDTQYF.

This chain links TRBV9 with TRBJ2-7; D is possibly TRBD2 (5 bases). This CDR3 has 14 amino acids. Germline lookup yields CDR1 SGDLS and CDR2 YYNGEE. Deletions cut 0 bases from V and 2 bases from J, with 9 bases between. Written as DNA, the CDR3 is TGTGCCAGCAGCGTAGGGACTCACACCTACGAGCAGTACTTC. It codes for CASSVGTHTYEQYF.

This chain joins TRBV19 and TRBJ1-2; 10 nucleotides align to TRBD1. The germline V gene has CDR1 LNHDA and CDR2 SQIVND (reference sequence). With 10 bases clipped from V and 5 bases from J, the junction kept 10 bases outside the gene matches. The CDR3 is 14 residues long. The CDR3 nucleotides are TGTGCCACCATCTCGACAGGGGGCCGGTATGGCTACACCTTC. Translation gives CATISTGGRYGYTF. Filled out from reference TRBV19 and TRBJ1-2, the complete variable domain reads DGGITQSPKYLFRKEGQNVTLSCEQNLNHDAMYWYRQDPGQGLRLIYYSQIVNDFQKGDIAEGYSVSREKKESFPLTVTSAQKNPTAFYLCATISTGGRYGYTFGSGTRLTVV.

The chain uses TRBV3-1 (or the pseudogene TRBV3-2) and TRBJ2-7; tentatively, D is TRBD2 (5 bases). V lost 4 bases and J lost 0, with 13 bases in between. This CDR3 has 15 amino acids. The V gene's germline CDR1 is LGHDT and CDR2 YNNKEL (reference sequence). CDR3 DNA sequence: TGTGCCAGCAGCCCCCCGAGGGTAGACTCCTACGAGCAGTACTTC. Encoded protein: CASSPPRVDSYEQYF.

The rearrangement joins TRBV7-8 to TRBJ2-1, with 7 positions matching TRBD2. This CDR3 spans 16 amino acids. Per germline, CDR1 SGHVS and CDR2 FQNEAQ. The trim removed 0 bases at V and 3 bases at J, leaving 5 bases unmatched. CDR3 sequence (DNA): TGTGCCAGCAGCTTAGCGCTGGCTAGCGGCTACAATGAGCAGTTCTTC. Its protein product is CASSLALASGYNEQFF.